This T cell receptor beta chain was sequenced in a study of PD-1 blockade in classical Hodgkin lymphoma. General observations from the study: Diminished baseline TCR diversity has been reported in newly diagnosed patients relative to healthy donors. What drove the repertoire differences, possibly disease activity or prior therapy, has not been defined.

Time point of the sample: newly diagnosed, previously untreated cHL patient sample. Untreated, newly diagnosed classical Hodgkin lymphoma PBMCs were used for comparison. A word on this clone: Its target is unknown.

Clones were read by immunoSEQ multiplex PCR, and TCRdb kept only the in-frame ones, dropping some. The sample includes about 15,000 clones, roughly 87% of them seen just once. The TCR was taken from a human donor with classical Hodgkin lymphoma. The material sequenced was peripheral blood mononuclear cells (PBMCs).

The CDR3 reads CASRGGQAVYTF. In DNA form, the CDR3 reads TGTGCCAGCAGGGGGGGACAGGCCGTCTACACCTTC. The gene calls are TRBV2 and TRBJ1-2; 8 nucleotides match TRBD1. V lost 6 bases to trimming and J lost 10 bases; unmatched junction nucleotides: 7. This CDR3 is 12 amino acids long. Germline CDR1 SNHLY, CDR2 FYNNEI.